This paragraph reports one T cell receptor (beta chain). Its specificity is unknown. TCRdb's copy holds only in-frame clones and misses some; the assay was immunoSEQ multiplex PCR. This sample has roughly 130,000 clones; roughly 85% occur once, and the top ten carry approximately 1.7%. The data were obtained in a study of T cell responses to AZD1222 COVID-19 vaccine. At the level of the study: Second-dose schedules of about 4 or about 12 weeks were combined. Study-wide results and caveats: Spike-wide coverage was observed for vaccine-associated CD4 TCRs, with dominant responses at 160-218 and 743-854. It should be noted that donors were predominantly white British and more often female, and clonal diversity was possibly underestimated. Repertoires in all cases were sampled only once the peak T cell response had passed.

Germline V gene lookup returns CDR1 MNHEY and CDR2 SMNVEV (reference sequence). The CDR3 runs to 14 residues. Trimming removed 3 bases from V and 5 bases from J, with 13 bases in between. The origin of this receptor is an adult in good health. This chain uses TRBV27 with TRBJ2-5, with D perhaps TRBD2 (6 bases). Specimen: peripheral blood, collected on day 0 of AZD1222 vaccination. Here the CDR3 reads CASSLVHGGETQYF. CDR3 DNA sequence: TGTGCCAGCAGTTTGGTACATGGGGGGGAGACCCAGTACTTC.